The 15 T cell receptor beta chains in this list originate from one sample, sequenced in a study of neoadjuvant nivolumab and ipilimumab in lung cancer. The data were produced by immunoSEQ multiplex PCR, yet TCRdb's version contains in-frame clones alone and is incomplete. The sample lists 1,500 to 2,500 clones, roughly 80% occurring once. The starting material was tumor tissue, obtained before neoadjuvant nivolumab, alone or with ipilimumab. The receptors originated from an adult with non-small cell lung cancer.

This chain uses TRBV5-5 with TRBJ2-7, with D unclear. The CDR3 extends over 14 amino acids. V was cut by 2 bases and J by 2 bases, with 11 bases left in between. The germline gives CDR1 SGHKS, CDR2 YYEKEE (reference sequence). The CDR3 DNA sequence: TGTGCCAGCAGCTTCGAGACTGCGGCCTACGAGCAGTACTTC. Its translation is CASSFETAAYEQYF. The full variable domain, in which reference TRBV5-5 and TRBJ2-7 provide the parts outside the CDR3, is DAGVTQSPTHLIKTRGQQVTLRCSPISGHKSVSWYQQVLGQGPQFIFQYYEKEERGRGNFPDRFSARQFPNYSSELNVNALLLGDSALYLCASSFETAAYEQYFGPGTRLTVT.

CDR3 nucleotide sequence: TGTGCCTGGAGACCGGGGGGATCTGGAAACACCATATATTTT. The encoded protein is CAWRPGGSGNTIYF. The chain links TRBV30 to TRBJ1-3; a possible D gene is TRBD1 (5 bases). The CDR3 is 14 residues long. V was shortened by 3 bases and J by 1 base, with 10 bases between the two germline ends. CDR1 and CDR2 (germline): GTSNPN, SVGIG (reference sequence).

The V gene is TRBV7-9, the J gene TRBJ2-7; D remains unclear. The ends were cut back, 0 bases at V and 2 bases at J, with 8 bases in the middle. CDR3 size: 14 residues. The germline V gene encodes CDR1 SEHNR and CDR2 FQNEAQ (reference sequence). CDR3 bases: TGTGCCAGCAGCTTAGCGACGGAACCCTACGAGCAGTACTTC. Translation gives CASSLATEPYEQYF.

The rearrangement links TRBV7-3 to TRBJ2-3; tentatively, D is TRBD2 (5 bases). The germline V gene has CDR1 SGHTA and CDR2 FQGTGA. The CDR3 consists of 13 residues. V lost 4 bases and J 4 bases, leaving 9 bases between the germline ends. This CDR3 reads CASSSSGSDTQYF. Written as DNA, the CDR3 is TGTGCCAGCAGCTCCTCGGGGTCAGATACGCAGTATTTT.

The V call is TRBV5-1, the J call TRBJ2-3; maybe TRBD2 (6 bases). Trimming left V 0 bases short and J 4 bases short, with 9 bases between. Looked up from germline, CDR1 is SGHRS and CDR2 is YFSETQ. The CDR3 length is 14 residues. The CDR3 loop reads CASSLAGEADTQYF. CDR3 DNA: TGCGCCAGCAGCTTGGCCGGGGAGGCAGATACGCAGTATTTT.

This clone appeared once. The rearrangement links TRBV27 to TRBJ2-2; 16 bases line up with TRBD2. Germline CDR1 and CDR2: MNHEY and SMNVEV (reference sequence). This CDR3 has 17 amino acids. With 10 bases clipped from V and 4 bases from J, the junction kept 9 bases outside the gene matches. CDR3 sequence: CATSGLAGGPGTGELFF. CDR3 sequence (DNA): TGTGCCACCTCGGGACTAGCGGGAGGGCCTGGCACCGGGGAGCTGTTTTTT.

CDR3 loop: CASSPPDGTDTQYF. The CDR3 bases are TGTGCCAGCTCACCTCCGGACGGCACAGATACGCAGTATTTT. This rearrangement joins TRBV18 to TRBJ2-3; no clear D gene. Germline CDR1 and CDR2: KGHSH and LQKENI. The CDR3 extends over 14 amino acids. V lost 3 bases to trimming and J lost 1 base, with 8 bases between them.

This clone has more than one count but fewer than ten. The chain carries TRBV6-1 and TRBJ1-1; D is possibly TRBD1 (6 bases). Germline CDR1 and CDR2: MNHNS and SASEGT. The V end was cut by 2 bases, the J end by 10 bases, with 17 bases between. CDR3 length: 14 residues. This chain's CDR3 is CASSERGRVVGAFF. For the CDR3, the DNA is TGTGCCAGCAGTGAACGGGGGCGGGTGGTAGGAGCTTTCTTT.

This chain links TRBV4-2 with TRBJ1-1; tentative D call: TRBD1 (6 bases). The CDR3 extends over 16 amino acids. V was cut by 1 base and J by 6 bases, with 18 bases left in between. The germline V gene has CDR1 LGHNA and CDR2 YNFKEQ. The CDR3 DNA follows: TGTGCCAGCAGCCAAGTTCGGGGGCAAATTTTCGCTGAAGCTTTCTTT. This sequence encodes CASSQVRGQIFAEAFF.

J is TRBJ1-1 and V is TRBV6-5, with unresolved D. Germline V gene sequence: CDR1 MNHEY, CDR2 SVGAGI. This CDR3 comprises 14 residues. Trimming took 10 bases from V and 2 from J, leaving 17 bases between them. CDR3 in amino acids: CATSRTSQNTEAFF. CDR3 in DNA: TGTGCCACCTCCCGGACTTCCCAAAACACTGAAGCTTTCTTT.

V and J are TRBV2 and TRBJ2-6; perhaps TRBD2 as D (6 bases). V dropped 8 bases and J dropped 0 bases, with 11 bases sitting between them. The CDR3 consists of 15 residues. Germline CDR1 reads SNHLY; CDR2 reads FYNNEI. This CDR3 is CASGAGPSGANVLTF. CDR3 in DNA: TGTGCCAGCGGGGCGGGGCCCTCTGGGGCCAACGTCCTGACTTTC. Based on the CDR3 plus reference TRBV2 and TRBJ2-6, the full variable domain is EPEVTQTPSHQVTQMGQEVILRCVPISNHLYFYWYRQILGQKVEFLVSFYNNEISEKSEIFDDQFSVERPDGSNFTLKIRSTKLEDSAMYFCASGAGPSGANVLTFGAGSRLTVL.

As concerns this clone: The same CDR3 also results from other DNA sequences found in this sample. The chain carries TRBV18 and TRBJ2-6, with D perhaps TRBD1 (5 bases). V was cut by 3 bases and J by 1 base, with 10 bases left in between. Germline V gene sequence: CDR1 KGHSH, CDR2 LQKENI. There are 16 residues in the CDR3. CDR3 bases: TGTGCCAGCTCACCGGCGGACACTTCTGGGGCCAACGTCCTGACTTTC. It translates to CASSPADTSGANVLTF.

This chain uses TRBV29-1 with TRBJ1-4; TRBD1 agrees at 8 bases. Trimming cost V 8 bases and J 7 bases; bases outside gene matches: 15. The germline CDR1 and CDR2 sequences are SQVTM and ANQGSEA. The CDR3 consists of 15 residues. The CDR3 spells CSCRQGSDLGEKLFF. CDR3 sequence (DNA): TGCAGCTGTAGACAGGGGTCGGATCTAGGTGAAAAACTGTTTTTT.

The V and J genes are TRBV11-2 and TRBJ2-7, with D unresolved. CDR1 is SGHAT and CDR2 is FQNNGV in the germline V gene. The length of the CDR3 is 14 residues. V lost 0 bases and J 5 bases, leaving 11 bases between the germline ends. The CDR3 is CASSLDGPLDEQYF. The CDR3 nucleotides read TGTGCCAGCAGCTTAGATGGCCCCTTGGACGAGCAGTACTTC.

The genes are TRBV28 and TRBJ1-5; 11 positions match TRBD1. Germline CDR1 MDHEN, CDR2 SYDVKM. The V and J ends lost 5 bases and 5 bases, in that order; junction bases with no gene match: 5. This CDR3 is 15 amino acids long. The CDR3 bases are TGTGCCAGCAGTGCGGACAGGGGGCTGGATCAGCCCCAGCATTTT. As protein: CASSADRGLDQPQHF. The complete variable domain, with remaining parts taken from reference TRBV28 and TRBJ1-5, reads DVKVTQSSRYLVKRTGEKVFLECVQDMDHENMFWYRQDPGLGLRLIYFSYDVKMKEKGDIPEGYSVSREKKERFSLILESASTNQTSMYLCASSADRGLDQPQHFGDGTRLSIL.